Sequencing of this TCR beta chain was carried out in a study of blood T cells in healthy people across ages. Study observations and caveats: A roughly linear age-dependent decrease characterized TCR beta diversity per million T cells.

A remark on this clonotype: Antigen specificity is unknown.

For the second PCR, which ran for about 7 to 11 cycles, a sample-barcoded 5' primer and a J-beta primer mix were used. Using its own MiXCR run on the 5' RACE reads, TCRdb lists one record per CDR3 protein. This sample has 980,000 or so distinct CDR3 sequences, with 45% to 50% found just once. This CDR3 spans 15 amino acids. V dropped 0 bases and J dropped 4; count of bases not matched to a gene: 7. Germline V gene data show CDR1 as GTSNPN and CDR2 as SVGIG (reference sequence). V and J are TRBV30 and TRBJ2-5; 8 bases map to TRBD1. The sample consisted of blood. The clonotype comes from a man under 40 in good health. CDR3 residues: CAWSVARGLLETQYF. For the CDR3, the DNA is TGTGCCTGGAGTGTAGCCAGGGGGCTGCTAGAGACCCAGTACTTC.